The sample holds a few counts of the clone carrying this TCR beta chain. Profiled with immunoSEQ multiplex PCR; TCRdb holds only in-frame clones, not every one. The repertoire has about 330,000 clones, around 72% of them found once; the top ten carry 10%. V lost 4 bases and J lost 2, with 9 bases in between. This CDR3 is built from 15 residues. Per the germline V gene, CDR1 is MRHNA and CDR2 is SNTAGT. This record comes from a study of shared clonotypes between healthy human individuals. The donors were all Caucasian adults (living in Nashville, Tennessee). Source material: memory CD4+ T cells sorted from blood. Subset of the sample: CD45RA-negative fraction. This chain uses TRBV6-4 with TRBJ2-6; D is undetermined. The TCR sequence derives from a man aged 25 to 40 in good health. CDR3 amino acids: CASSVSSAGANVLTF. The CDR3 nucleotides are TGTGCCAGCAGTGTATCGTCCGCTGGGGCCAACGTCCTGACTTTC.